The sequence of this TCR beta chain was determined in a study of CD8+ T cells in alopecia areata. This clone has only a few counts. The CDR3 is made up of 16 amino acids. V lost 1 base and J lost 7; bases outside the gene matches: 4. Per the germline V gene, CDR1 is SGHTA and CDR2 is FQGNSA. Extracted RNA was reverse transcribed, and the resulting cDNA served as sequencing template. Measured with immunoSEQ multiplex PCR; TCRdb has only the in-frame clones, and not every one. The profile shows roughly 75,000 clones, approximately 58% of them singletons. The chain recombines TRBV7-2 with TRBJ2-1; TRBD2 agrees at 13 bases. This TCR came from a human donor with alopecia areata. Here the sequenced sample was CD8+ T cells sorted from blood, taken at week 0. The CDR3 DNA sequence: TGTGCCAGCAGCTTAGGACTAGCGGGGGGTTTTAATGAGCAGTTCTTC. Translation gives CASSLGLAGGFNEQFF.